This TCR beta chain emerged from a study of cytomegalovirus exposure and HLA in healthy donors. Overall study results and limits: Later findings reportedly placed an Asian-associated ancestry cluster below the approximately 670-donor mean for N-insertions.

PCR was performed using 60 Vbeta and 13 Jbeta primers. Profiling relied on immunoSEQ multiplex PCR, and the TCRdb table lists in-frame clones only, not all of them. The table lists 200,000 to 300,000 clones, around 80% of them singletons. Turning to this clone: No antigen is known for it. Sequence at one end of the junction differs from germline and may be a read error.

Donors sampled were nominally healthy, though unrecorded immune exposures were likely. Germline V gives CDR1 SEHNR, CDR2 FQNEAQ (reference sequence). CDR3 size: 19 residues. This TCR was sampled from a middle-aged woman in good health and CMV-seropositive. J is TRBJ2-3 and V is TRBV7-9; 11 bases agree with TRBD2. Input material: PBMCs. CDR3 protein: CASTLSKLAGGSRTDTQYF. Written as DNA, the CDR3 is TGTGCCAGCACCTTATCAAAGCTAGCGGGAGGTTCAAGGACAGATACGCAGTATTTT.